This entry is about one T cell receptor (beta chain). Its matching antigen is unknown. The sample comes from a study of blood T cells in healthy people across ages. Points from the study as a whole: PBMCs were not sorted, which prevented a conclusive comparison of naive versus antigen-experienced cells. Not knowing donor CMV status may have confounded expanded clonotype changes. Underestimates were what the diversity estimates from one million T cells were considered to be.

This CDR3 has 12 amino acids. Between the trimmed V and J ends, which lost 6 bases and 8 bases, there was a span of 13 bases. The germline gives CDR1 MNHEY, CDR2 SVGEGT. A second PCR of roughly 7 to 11 cycles used a sample-barcoded 5' primer and a J-beta primer mix. TCRdb recomputed calls from the 5' RACE reads with MiXCR, one row per CDR3 protein. The sample has roughly 1,300,000 distinct CDR3 sequences, around 59% seen once. The source of this sequence is a young man in good health. Material for sequencing was blood. The chain is built from TRBV6-2 or TRBV6-3 and TRBJ1-2; D uncertain. The CDR3 sequence: CASRPHPEGYTF. CDR3 nucleotides: TGTGCCAGCAGACCCCACCCCGAAGGCTACACCTTC.